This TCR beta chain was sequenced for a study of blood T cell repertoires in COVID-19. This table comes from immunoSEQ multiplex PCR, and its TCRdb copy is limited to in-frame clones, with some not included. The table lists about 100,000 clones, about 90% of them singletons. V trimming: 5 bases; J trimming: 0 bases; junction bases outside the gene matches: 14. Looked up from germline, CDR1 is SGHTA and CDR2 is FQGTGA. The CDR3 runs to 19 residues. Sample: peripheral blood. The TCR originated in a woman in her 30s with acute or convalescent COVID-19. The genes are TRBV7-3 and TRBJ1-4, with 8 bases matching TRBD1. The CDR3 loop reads CASSLITGGSGTTNEKLFF. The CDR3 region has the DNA TGTGCCAGCAGCCTAATAACAGGGGGGAGCGGTACAACTAATGAAAAACTGTTTTTT.